A single sample is the source of the 25 T cell receptor beta chains below, sequenced in a study of CD8 T cells in ankylosing spondylitis. Study-level points and caveats: Within ankylosing spondylitis blood, a TCR beta motif made up of eight highly homologous variants appeared to be characteristic.

The antigens for these receptors are not known. TCRdb passed the 5' RACE reads through MiXCR, listing each CDR3 protein once. In the table there are roughly 350,000 distinct CDR3 sequences, approximately 8.2% of which are singletons. Material: blood, either unsorted or a sorted T cell fraction (not recorded which). Receptor source: a male donor with ankylosing spondylitis.

The J gene is TRBJ2-1, the V gene TRBV6-4; TRBD2 matches at 11 bases. This CDR3 has 15 residues. Germline V gene sequence: CDR1 MRHNA, CDR2 SNTAGT. The J segment lost 10 bases and the V segment lost 2 bases, leaving 7 bases of the junction unmatched. The CDR3 nucleotides are TGTGCCAGCAGTGACACCACTAGCGGGAGAGGAGAGCAGTTCTTC. Amino acid sequence: CASSDTTSGRGEQFF.

The rearrangement joins TRBV12-3 or TRBV12-4 to TRBJ2-3, with D possibly being TRBD2 (6 bases). This CDR3 has 15 amino acids. V was shortened by 2 bases and J by 6 bases, with 15 bases between the two germline ends. CDR3 coding DNA: TGTGCCAGCAGTTTAACCCCGGCTAGCGAGGATACGCAGTATTTT. Translating it yields CASSLTPASEDTQYF.

The V gene is TRBV2, the J gene TRBJ2-5; D not resolved. CDR3 length equals 13 residues. The V gene's germline CDR1 is SNHLY and CDR2 FYNNEI. The V end was cut by 2 bases, the J end by 5 bases, with 9 bases between. The CDR3 DNA sequence: TGTGCCAGCAGTGAACTAGTACTGGAGACCCAGTACTTC. Amino acid sequence: CASSELVLETQYF.

This chain links TRBV18 with TRBJ2-3; 12 bases agree with TRBD2. V lost 6 bases, J lost 4 bases, and 11 bases stayed unmatched. Germline assignment: CDR1 KGHSH and CDR2 LQKENI. This CDR3 has 17 residues. The CDR3 loop reads CASSPRATSGSPDTQYF. The CDR3 region has the DNA TGTGCCAGCTCGCCGCGGGCGACTAGCGGGAGCCCAGATACGCAGTATTTT. Combining the CDR3 with reference TRBV18 and TRBJ2-3 gives the whole variable domain NAGVMQNPRHLVRRRGQEARLRCSPMKGHSHVYWYRQLPEEGLKFMVYLQKENIIDESGMPKERFSAEFPKEGPSILRIQQVVRGDSAAYFCASSPRATSGSPDTQYFGPGTRLTVL.

The sample holds a few counts of this clonotype. This chain links TRBV5-1 with TRBJ1-1, with D uncertain. There are 15 residues in the CDR3. With 0 bases removed from V and 8 bases from J, the gap between germline ends came to 17 bases. Germline V gene sequence: CDR1 SGHRS, CDR2 YFSETQ. Written as DNA, the CDR3 is TGCGCCAGCAGCTTGGAGGTACCCTCCCGGGGAGAAGCTTTCTTT. Translating gives CASSLEVPSRGEAFF.

This chain joins TRBV6-2 or TRBV6-3 and TRBJ2-6; D uncertain. Germline V gene sequence: CDR1 MNHEY, CDR2 SVGEGT. The CDR3 is made up of 14 amino acids. The V gene lost 2 bases and the J gene lost 0 bases, with 2 bases spanning the gap. The CDR3 DNA reads TGTGCCAGCAGTTACCGCTCTGGGGCCAACGTCCTGACTTTC. Amino acid sequence: CASSYRSGANVLTF.

This clonotype has only a few counts. V and J are TRBV20-1 and TRBJ2-4; 10 bases are a match to TRBD1. Germline CDR1 is DFQATT and CDR2 is SNEGSKA (reference sequence). This CDR3 is built from 16 residues. The J segment lost 0 bases and the V segment lost 3 bases, leaving 5 bases of the junction unmatched. As DNA, the CDR3 is TGCAGTGCTAGCCGGACAGGGGGACTAGCCAAAAACATTCAGTACTTC. Its translation: CSASRTGGLAKNIQYF.

This clonotype was counted many times. The V gene is TRBV28, the J gene TRBJ2-2; D tentatively reads TRBD1 or TRBD2 (7 bases each). The V gene lost 8 bases and the J gene lost 0 bases, with 13 bases spanning the gap. Germline V CDR1 and CDR2: MDHEN, SYDVKM. The CDR3 totals 15 residues. For the CDR3, the DNA is TGTGCCAGCCAGGGGGGGAAAACGAACACCGGGGAGCTGTTTTTT. Amino acid sequence: CASQGGKTNTGELFF.

The chain is built from TRBV20-1 and TRBJ2-1; 14 bases are shared with TRBD2. The junction had 11 bases not matched to a gene; V was cut back by 2 bases and J by 2 bases. The germline gives CDR1 DFQATT, CDR2 SNEGSKA (reference sequence). CDR3 length: 19 amino acids. The CDR3 protein is CSARTPGTSGSVAYNEQFF. The CDR3 DNA follows: TGCAGTGCTAGAACCCCAGGGACTAGCGGGAGTGTCGCCTACAATGAGCAGTTCTTC.

The chain employs TRBV10-3 and TRBJ2-2; D possibly corresponds to TRBD2 (5 bases). Trimming stripped 7 bases from V and 0 bases from J, with 9 bases between. Germline-derived CDR1 and CDR2 are ENHRY and SYGVKD. The CDR3 runs to 14 residues. The CDR3 DNA sequence: TGTGCCATCACCCGGGATCCGAACACCGGGGAGCTGTTTTTT. Encoded protein: CAITRDPNTGELFF.

V is TRBV7-9 and J is TRBJ2-1; TRBD2 aligns across 8 bases. V was clipped by 4 bases and J by 7 bases; unmatched bases: 9. The length of the CDR3 is 15 residues. The germline gives CDR1 SEHNR, CDR2 FQNEAQ (reference sequence). For the CDR3, the DNA is TGTGCCAGCAGCTCACGAAGCGGGAGTTTTAATGAGCAGTTCTTC. Residues: CASSSRSGSFNEQFF.

The gene calls are TRBV28 and TRBJ2-1, with D tentatively TRBD2 (5 bases). This CDR3 is built from 15 residues. V shed 3 bases and J shed 5 bases, with 14 bases lying between them. Germline assignment: CDR1 MDHEN and CDR2 SYDVKM. CDR3 amino acids: CASSFLGKGNNEQFF. The CDR3 nucleotides are TGTGCCAGCAGTTTTCTCGGGAAAGGAAACAATGAGCAGTTCTTC.

This clonotype was counted ten times or more. The CDR3 loop reads CASTGLVNTEAFF. In DNA form, the CDR3 reads TGTGCCAGCACGGGACTTGTGAACACTGAAGCTTTCTTT. This chain links TRBV14 with TRBJ1-1; tentative D call: TRBD1 (5 bases). The germline V and J ends were trimmed by 7 bases and 0 bases, with 9 bases remaining between them. Germline V CDR1 and CDR2: SGHDN, FVKESK. CDR3 length equals 13 residues.

In its sample, this clonotype was seen a few times. The J gene is TRBJ2-7, the V gene TRBV28; 10 bases match TRBD2. The V segment lost 3 bases and the J segment 0 bases; nucleotides outside the gene matches: 5. Germline V gene sequence: CDR1 MDHEN, CDR2 SYDVKM. The CDR3 has 16 residues. CDR3 nucleotide sequence: TGTGCCAGCAGTTTGGATACTAGCGGGATCTCCTACGAGCAGTACTTC. Translation: CASSLDTSGISYEQYF.

In its sample, this clonotype was seen many times. The rearrangement links TRBV11-2 to TRBJ2-3, with 10 bases aligning to TRBD1. The CDR3 runs to 15 residues. Germline V lookup: CDR1 SGHAT, CDR2 FQNNGV. V dropped 5 bases and J dropped 6; count of bases not matched to a gene: 8. This CDR3 reads CASSPRRQGADTQYF. Written as DNA, the CDR3 is TGTGCCAGCAGCCCCAGAAGACAGGGGGCCGATACGCAGTATTTT. The full variable domain, rest sourced from reference TRBV11-2 and TRBJ2-3, is EAGVAQSPRYKIIEKRQSVAFWCNPISGHATLYWYQQILGQGPKLLIQFQNNGVVDDSQLPKDRFSAERLKGVDSTLKIQPAKLEDSAVYLCASSPRRQGADTQYFGPGTRLTVL.

In its sample, this clonotype was seen many times. The chain joins TRBV5-1 to TRBJ2-2, with TRBD1 as a possible D gene (6 bases). The length of the CDR3 is 14 residues. The germline V gene has CDR1 SGHRS and CDR2 YFSETQ. V lost 2 bases and J 4 bases, leaving 9 bases between the germline ends. Written as DNA, the CDR3 is TGCGCCAGCAGCTTTACAGGGAGCACCGGGGAGCTGTTTTTT. As protein: CASSFTGSTGELFF.

This clonotype has a handful of counts. This chain joins TRBV11-2 and TRBJ2-1; D is uncertain. Germline CDR1 is SGHAT and CDR2 is FQNNGV. This CDR3 is built from 13 residues. With 1 base removed from V and 8 bases from J, the gap between germline ends came to 9 bases. CDR3 amino acids: CASSLGFRYEQFF. CDR3 DNA: TGTGCCAGCAGCTTAGGTTTCCGGTATGAGCAGTTCTTC.

This clonotype was seen a handful of times. The rearrangement links TRBV11-2 to TRBJ1-5; D uncertain. This CDR3 contains 16 residues. Germline lookup yields CDR1 SGHAT and CDR2 FQNNGV. V lost 5 bases, J lost 6 bases, and 20 bases lay in between. CDR3 nucleotides: TGTGCCAGCAGCGTCACATTTCGGAGGGAGGGTCAGCCCCAGCATTTT. Translated, it gives CASSVTFRREGQPQHF.

Concerning this clonotype: This may stem from a read error, because a much larger clone lies one nucleotide away. The rearrangement joins TRBV29-1 to TRBJ2-5; unclear D gene. Per germline, CDR1 SQVTM and CDR2 ANQGSEA. This CDR3 spans 10 amino acids. V was clipped by 1 base and J by 4 bases, with 1 base between them. CDR3 sequence (DNA): TGCAGCGTTGAAGGAGAGACCCAGTACTTC. Its translation: CSVEGETQYF.

The chain carries TRBV19 and TRBJ2-7, with D tentatively TRBD2 (5 bases). Germline CDR1 reads LNHDA; CDR2 reads SQIVND (reference sequence). V lost 9 bases and J lost 2, with 11 bases in between. CDR3 size: 12 residues. The CDR3 is CARHREAYEQYF. CDR3 coding DNA: TGTGCCAGACACCGGGAAGCCTACGAGCAGTACTTC.

In its sample, this clonotype was seen a few times. The rearrangement uses TRBV15 and TRBJ1-4; no reliable D call. In germline, CDR1 is LNHNV, CDR2 YYDKDF (reference sequence). Trimming took 5 bases from V and 5 from J, leaving 18 bases between them. The CDR3 has 16 residues. Here the CDR3 reads CATSGPGGRVNEKLFF. CDR3 DNA sequence: TGTGCCACCAGCGGGCCCGGAGGCCGGGTGAATGAAAAACTGTTTTTT.

The V gene is TRBV4-2, the J gene TRBJ2-5; D is ambiguous. This CDR3 has 14 amino acids. The germline V gene has CDR1 LGHNA and CDR2 YNFKEQ. The V end was cut by 0 bases, the J end by 3 bases, with 8 bases between. The CDR3 coding sequence is TGTGCCAGCAGCCAAGACGCCGGTAAAGAGACCCAGTACTTC. Translation gives CASSQDAGKETQYF.

This clonotype has only a few counts. This chain uses TRBV3-1 with TRBJ2-3; 7 bases fit TRBD2. With 3 bases clipped from V and 4 bases from J, the junction kept 16 bases outside the gene matches. The CDR3 is made up of 18 amino acids. Germline V lookup: CDR1 LGHDT, CDR2 YNNKEL (reference sequence). The chain's CDR3 is CASSHLAQGGSPADTQYF. The CDR3 DNA is TGTGCCAGCAGCCATCTTGCGCAAGGCGGGAGTCCCGCAGATACGCAGTATTTT.

This clonotype was observed once. The chain combines TRBV5-6 with TRBJ2-1; D ambiguous. This CDR3 comprises 11 residues. Trimming cost V 3 bases and J 13 bases, with 11 bases left between them. Germline V lookup: CDR1 SGHDT, CDR2 YYEEEE. The CDR3 DNA reads TGTGCCAGCAGCTCCTTCGGGTCTCAGTTCTTC. Protein: CASSSFGSQFF.

The chain carries TRBV9 and TRBJ2-1; 7 bases line up with TRBD2. Germline values: CDR1 SGDLS, CDR2 YYNGEE. This CDR3 has 15 residues. The J segment lost 1 base and the V segment lost 7 bases, leaving 8 bases of the junction unmatched. The CDR3, as DNA: TGTGCCAGCGGCAGAGCGGGAAGATCCTACAATGAGCAGTTCTTC. Its translation: CASGRAGRSYNEQFF.